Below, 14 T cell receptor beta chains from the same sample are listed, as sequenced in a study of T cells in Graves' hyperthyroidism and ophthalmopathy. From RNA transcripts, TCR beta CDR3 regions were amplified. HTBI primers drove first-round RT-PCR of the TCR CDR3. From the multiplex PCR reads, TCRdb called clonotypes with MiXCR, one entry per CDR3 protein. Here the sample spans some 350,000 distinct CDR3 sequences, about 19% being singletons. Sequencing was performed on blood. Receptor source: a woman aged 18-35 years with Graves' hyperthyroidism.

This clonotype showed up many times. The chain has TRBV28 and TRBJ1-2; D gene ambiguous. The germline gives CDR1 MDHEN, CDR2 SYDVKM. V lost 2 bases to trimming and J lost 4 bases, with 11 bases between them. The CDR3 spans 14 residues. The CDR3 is CASSLPGQIYGYTF. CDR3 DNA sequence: TGTGCCAGCAGTTTACCTGGTCAGATCTATGGCTACACCTTC.

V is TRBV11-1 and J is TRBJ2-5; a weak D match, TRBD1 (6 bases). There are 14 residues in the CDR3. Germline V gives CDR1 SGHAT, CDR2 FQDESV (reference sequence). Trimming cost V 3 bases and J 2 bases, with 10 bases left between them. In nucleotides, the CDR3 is TGTGCCAGCAGCTTGGACAGAATACAAGAGACCCAGTACTTC. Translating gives CASSLDRIQETQYF.

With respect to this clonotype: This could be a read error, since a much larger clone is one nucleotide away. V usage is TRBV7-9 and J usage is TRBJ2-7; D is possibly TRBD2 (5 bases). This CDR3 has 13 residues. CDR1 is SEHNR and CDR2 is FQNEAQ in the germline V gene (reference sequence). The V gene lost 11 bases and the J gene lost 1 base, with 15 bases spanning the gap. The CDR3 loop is CAARTGGSYEQYF. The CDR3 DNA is TGTGCCGCACGCACCGGAGGTTCCTACGAGCAGTACTTC.

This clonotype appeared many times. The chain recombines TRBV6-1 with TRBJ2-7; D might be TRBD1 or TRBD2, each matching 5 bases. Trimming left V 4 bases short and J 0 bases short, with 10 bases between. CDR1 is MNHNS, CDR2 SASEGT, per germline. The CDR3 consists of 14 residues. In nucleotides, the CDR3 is TGTGCCAGCAGTGCGGGACGAAACTCCTACGAGCAGTACTTC. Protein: CASSAGRNSYEQYF.

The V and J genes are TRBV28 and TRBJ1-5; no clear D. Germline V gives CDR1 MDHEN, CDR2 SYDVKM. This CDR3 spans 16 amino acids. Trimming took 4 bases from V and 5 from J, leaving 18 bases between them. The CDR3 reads CASSSPSILRYQPQHF. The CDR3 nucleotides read TGTGCCAGCAGTTCCCCCAGCATACTTAGGTATCAGCCCCAGCATTTT.

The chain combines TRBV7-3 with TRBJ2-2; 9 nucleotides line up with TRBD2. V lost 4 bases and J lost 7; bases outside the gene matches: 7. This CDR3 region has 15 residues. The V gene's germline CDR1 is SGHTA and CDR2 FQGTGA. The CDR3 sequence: CASSSAGGRNGELFF. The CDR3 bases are TGTGCCAGCAGCTCTGCGGGGGGGCGGAACGGGGAGCTGTTTTTT. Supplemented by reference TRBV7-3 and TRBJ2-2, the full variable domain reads GAGVSQTPSNKVTEKGKYVELRCDPISGHTALYWYRQSLGQGPEFLIYFQGTGAADDSGLPNDRFFAVRPEGSVSTLKIQRTERGDSAVYLCASSSAGGRNGELFFGEGSRLTVL.

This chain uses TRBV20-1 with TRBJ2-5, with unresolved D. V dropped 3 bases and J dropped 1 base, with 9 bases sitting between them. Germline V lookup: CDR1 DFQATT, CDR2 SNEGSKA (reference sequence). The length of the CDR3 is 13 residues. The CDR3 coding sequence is TGCAGTGCTAGTTTGACTTTCCAAGAGACCCAGTACTTC. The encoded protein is CSASLTFQETQYF.

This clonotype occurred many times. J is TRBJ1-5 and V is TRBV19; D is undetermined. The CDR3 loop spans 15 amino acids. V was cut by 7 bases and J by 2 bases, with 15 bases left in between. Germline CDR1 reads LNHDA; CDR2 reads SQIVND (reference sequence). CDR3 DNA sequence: TGTGCCAGTACCGCTCCCTGGGGTGGCAATCAGCCCCAGCATTTT. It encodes CASTAPWGGNQPQHF.

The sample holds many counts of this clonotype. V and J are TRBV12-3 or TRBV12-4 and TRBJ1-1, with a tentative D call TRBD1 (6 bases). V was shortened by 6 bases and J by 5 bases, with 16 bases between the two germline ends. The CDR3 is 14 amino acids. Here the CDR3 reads CASRPTGGYTEAFF. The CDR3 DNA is TGTGCCAGCAGACCGACAGGCGGTTATACTGAAGCTTTCTTT.

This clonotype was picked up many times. The CDR3 coding sequence is TGTGCCAGCAGTTTACGAGGGGTGGGTAATGAAAAACTGTTTTTT. This sequence encodes CASSLRGVGNEKLFF. The rearrangement uses TRBV12-3 or TRBV12-4 and TRBJ1-4, with D possibly TRBD1 on 5 matching bases. V was pared by 2 bases and J by 4 bases, with 11 bases between. The CDR3 is 15 residues long.

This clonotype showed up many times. The CDR3 loop is CASSRSGTGNTIYF. The CDR3 DNA reads TGTGCCAGCAGCCGGTCAGGGACTGGAAACACCATATATTTT. This chain connects TRBV13 to TRBJ1-3; tentative D call: TRBD1 (5 bases). There are 14 residues in the CDR3. Germline CDR1 and CDR2: PRHDT and FYEKMQ (reference sequence). Deletions cut 5 bases from V and 2 bases from J, with 10 bases between.

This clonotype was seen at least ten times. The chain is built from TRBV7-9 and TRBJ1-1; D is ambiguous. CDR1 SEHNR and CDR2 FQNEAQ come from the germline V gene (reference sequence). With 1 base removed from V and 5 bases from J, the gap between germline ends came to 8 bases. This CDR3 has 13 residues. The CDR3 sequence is CASSLGSETEAFF. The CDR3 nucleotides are TGTGCCAGCAGCTTAGGTAGTGAGACTGAAGCTTTCTTT.

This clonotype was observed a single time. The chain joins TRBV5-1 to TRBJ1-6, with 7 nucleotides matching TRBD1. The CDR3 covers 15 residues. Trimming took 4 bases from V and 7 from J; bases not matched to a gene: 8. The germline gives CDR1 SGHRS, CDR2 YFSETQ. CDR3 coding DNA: TGCGCCAGCAGCCCCGGGGGGACAGAAAATTCACCCCTCCACTTT. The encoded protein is CASSPGGTENSPLHF.

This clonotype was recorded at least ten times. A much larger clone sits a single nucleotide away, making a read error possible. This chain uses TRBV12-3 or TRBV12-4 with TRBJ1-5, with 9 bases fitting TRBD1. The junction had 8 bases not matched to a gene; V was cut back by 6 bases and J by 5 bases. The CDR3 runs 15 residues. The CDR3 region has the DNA TGTGCCAGCAGCTCCGGGACAGGGTACGATCAGCCCCAGCATTTT. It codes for CASSSGTGYDQPQHF.